This passage covers 15 T cell receptor beta chains from one sample sequenced in a study of human T cells and chemical hapten exposure. Time point noted: pre-sensitization, week 0. This sample's treatment: therapeutic diphenylcyclopropenone sensitization with weekly scalp DPC. TCRdb re-derived calls from the RACE reads in MiXCR, one entry per CDR3 protein. The table has under 45,000 distinct CDR3 sequences, about 11% seen once. Here the sequenced sample was whole blood, taken in connection with sensitization to the hapten diphenylcyclopropenone (DPC). These receptor sequences come from a young man with alopecia areata. Some clones in this sample may be carry-over from other donors' samples.

A few counts support this clonotype. This chain joins TRBV3-1 and TRBJ2-5, with no clear D. Germline V gene data show CDR1 as LGHDT and CDR2 as YNNKEL (reference sequence). Trimming left V 0 bases short and J 6 bases short, with 5 bases between. The CDR3 is 12 residues long. CDR3 bases: TGTGCCAGCAGCCAAGATTTAAAGACCCAGTACTTC. The encoded protein is CASSQDLKTQYF.

The gene calls are TRBV5-1 and TRBJ1-2; unclear D gene. CDR1 is SGHRS, CDR2 YFSETQ, per germline. The CDR3 contains 14 residues. With 0 bases removed from V and 4 bases from J, the gap between germline ends came to 10 bases. The DNA for the CDR3 is TGCGCCAGCAGCTTGGGAGTGGGAAGCTATGGCTACACCTTC. Its translation: CASSLGVGSYGYTF.

This clonotype was picked up many times. V and J are TRBV6-1 and TRBJ1-5; 7 bases agree with TRBD1. There are 14 residues in the CDR3. Looked up from germline, CDR1 is MNHNS and CDR2 is SASEGT. Trimming cost V 5 bases and J 3 bases; bases outside gene matches: 4. The CDR3, as DNA: TGTGCCAGCAGTCCTGACAGGGACAATCAGCCCCAGCATTTT. This gives the protein CASSPDRDNQPQHF.

The chain combines TRBV5-1 with TRBJ1-1, with D maybe TRBD1 (6 bases). V was pared by 0 bases and J by 4 bases, with 7 bases between. The CDR3 contains 13 residues. CDR1 SGHRS and CDR2 YFSETQ come from the germline V gene. CDR3 nucleotides: TGCGCCAGCAGCTTGGTGGGGGCCACTGAAGCTTTCTTT. This encodes CASSLVGATEAFF.

There are many counts of this clonotype. CDR3 sequence: CASTLGQGALTEAFF. CDR3 bases: TGTGCCAGCACCCTGGGACAGGGGGCTTTGACTGAAGCTTTCTTT. V and J are TRBV7-8 and TRBJ1-1; 12 bases are a match to TRBD1. CDR1 is SGHVS, CDR2 FQNEAQ, per germline. V was clipped by 7 bases and J by 5 bases; unmatched bases: 8. The CDR3 spans 15 residues.

The chain uses TRBV3-1 and TRBJ2-7, with D possibly being TRBD2 (5 bases). The germline V and J ends were trimmed by 5 bases and 2 bases, with 10 bases remaining between them. Germline CDR1 LGHDT, CDR2 YNNKEL (reference sequence). The CDR3 runs 13 residues. The CDR3 is CASSTPGTYEQYF. CDR3 nucleotide sequence: TGTGCCAGCAGCACCCCGGGGACCTACGAGCAGTACTTC.

This clonotype was seen repeatedly, ten times or more. This rearrangement joins TRBV11-2 to TRBJ2-4; 8 bases align to TRBD1. V was pared by 5 bases and J by 5 bases, with 2 bases of the junction left unmatched. This CDR3 is 13 amino acids long. Looked up from germline, CDR1 is SGHAT and CDR2 is FQNNGV. The DNA for the CDR3 is TGTGCCAGCAGCCGGACAGGGCAAAACATTCAGTACTTC. It encodes CASSRTGQNIQYF.

This clonotype occurred many times. The rearrangement uses TRBV21-1 and TRBJ2-7. TRBV21-1 is termed a pseudogene. This CDR3 spans 12 amino acids. The CDR3 DNA sequence: TGTGCCAGCCTGTTACCACCCTACGAGCAGTACGTC. Translating it yields CASLLPPYEQYV.

There are many counts of this clonotype. The rearrangement joins TRBV18 to TRBJ2-3, with 11 positions matching TRBD2. Germline lookup yields CDR1 KGHSH and CDR2 LQKENI. Trimming removed 1 base from V and 2 bases from J; junction bases left unmatched: 5. The CDR3 totals 17 residues. CDR3 residues: CASSPLPSGGYTDTQYF. CDR3 DNA: TGTGCCAGCTCACCACTCCCTAGCGGGGGGTACACAGATACGCAGTATTTT.

This clonotype was seen once. V is TRBV29-1 and J is TRBJ1-1; D not certain. V dropped 8 bases and J dropped 1 base, with 14 bases sitting between them. CDR1 SQVTM and CDR2 ANQGSEA come from the germline V gene. This CDR3 has 13 amino acids. DNA of the CDR3: TGCAGCTTACGACTGTCTCCGAACACTGAAGCTTTCTTT. Translating gives CSLRLSPNTEAFF.

The rearrangement joins TRBV29-1 to TRBJ2-7; tentatively, D is TRBD2 (6 bases). Trimming cost V 4 bases and J 7 bases, with 17 bases left between them. This CDR3 spans 13 amino acids. Germline V lookup: CDR1 SQVTM, CDR2 ANQGSEA. The CDR3 nucleotides read TGCAGCGTTGTGCCCCTGTGGGGGGTTGAGCAGTACTTC. It yields the protein CSVVPLWGVEQYF.

This clonotype was detected only once. The V call is TRBV7-9, the J call TRBJ2-2, with TRBD1 as a possible D gene (6 bases). The CDR3 contains 14 residues. Per the germline V gene, CDR1 is SEHNR and CDR2 is FQNEAQ (reference sequence). Trimming took 2 bases from V and 6 from J, leaving 10 bases between them. CDR3 coding DNA: TGTGCCAGCAGCTTACCAGGGGTGTCCGGGGAGCTGTTTTTT. It is translated as CASSLPGVSGELFF.

There are a few counts of this clonotype. CDR3 nucleotides: TGCAGCGTGGGGGACAGGGGGCACAATCAGCCCCAGCATTTT. It yields the protein CSVGDRGHNQPQHF. The rearrangement uses TRBV29-1 and TRBJ1-5; 12 nucleotides align to TRBD1. CDR1 and CDR2 (germline): SQVTM, ANQGSEA. After removal of 6 bases from V and 3 bases from J, the junction contained 3 bases not matched to a gene. The CDR3 extends over 14 amino acids.

This clonotype showed up just a few times. The CDR3 here is CASKGGRTNNEQFF. CDR3 nucleotide sequence: TGTGCCAGCAAGGGCGGACGGACAAACAATGAGCAGTTCTTC. The gene calls are TRBV11-2 and TRBJ2-1; possible D gene TRBD1, 5 bases. The CDR3 length is 14 residues. V was shortened by 7 bases and J by 5 bases, with 15 bases between the two germline ends. Germline-derived CDR1 and CDR2 are SGHAT and FQNNGV.

This clonotype was found a few times. The chain joins TRBV7-2 to TRBJ1-1; D ambiguous. This CDR3 is built from 14 residues. CDR1 SGHTA and CDR2 FQGNSA come from the germline V gene. Trimming removed 2 bases at V and 1 base at J, with 8 bases between. The CDR3 DNA reads TGTGCCAGCAGCTTAAGTCGGCGGAACACTGAAGCTTTCTTT. Residues: CASSLSRRNTEAFF.